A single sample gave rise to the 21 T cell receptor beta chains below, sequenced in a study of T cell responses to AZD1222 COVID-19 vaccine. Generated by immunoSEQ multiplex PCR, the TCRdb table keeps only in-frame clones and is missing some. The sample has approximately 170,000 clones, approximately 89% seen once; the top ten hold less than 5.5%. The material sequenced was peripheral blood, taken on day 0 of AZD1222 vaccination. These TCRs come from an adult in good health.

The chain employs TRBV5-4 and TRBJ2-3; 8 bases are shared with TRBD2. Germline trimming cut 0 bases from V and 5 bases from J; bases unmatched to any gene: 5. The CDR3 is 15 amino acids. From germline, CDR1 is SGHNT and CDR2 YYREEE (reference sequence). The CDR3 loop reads CASSLGSGKGDTQYF. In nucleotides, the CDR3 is TGTGCCAGCAGCTTGGGTAGCGGGAAAGGAGATACGCAGTATTTT.

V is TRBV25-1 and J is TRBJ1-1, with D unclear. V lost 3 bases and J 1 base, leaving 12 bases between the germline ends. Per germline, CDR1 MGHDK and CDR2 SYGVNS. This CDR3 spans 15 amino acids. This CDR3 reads CASSEWAGKNTEAFF. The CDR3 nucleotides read TGTGCCAGCAGTGAGTGGGCGGGAAAGAACACTGAAGCTTTCTTT.

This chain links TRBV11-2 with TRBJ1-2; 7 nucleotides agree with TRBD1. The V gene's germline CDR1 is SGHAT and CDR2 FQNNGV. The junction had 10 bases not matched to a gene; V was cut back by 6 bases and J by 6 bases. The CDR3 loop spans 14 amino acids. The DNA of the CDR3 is TGTGCCAGCAGAGGGGTTAAGGGGACAGATGGCTACACCTTC. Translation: CASRGVKGTDGYTF. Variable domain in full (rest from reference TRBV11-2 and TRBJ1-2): EAGVAQSPRYKIIEKRQSVAFWCNPISGHATLYWYQQILGQGPKLLIQFQNNGVVDDSQLPKDRFSAERLKGVDSTLKIQPAKLEDSAVYLCASRGVKGTDGYTFGSGTRLTVV.

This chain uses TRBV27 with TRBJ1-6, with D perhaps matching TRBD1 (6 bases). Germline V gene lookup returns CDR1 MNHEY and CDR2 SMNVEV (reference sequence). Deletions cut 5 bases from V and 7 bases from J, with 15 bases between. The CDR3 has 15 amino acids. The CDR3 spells CASSQTGFPNSPLHF. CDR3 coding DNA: TGTGCCAGCAGTCAAACAGGGTTTCCGAATTCACCCCTCCACTTT.

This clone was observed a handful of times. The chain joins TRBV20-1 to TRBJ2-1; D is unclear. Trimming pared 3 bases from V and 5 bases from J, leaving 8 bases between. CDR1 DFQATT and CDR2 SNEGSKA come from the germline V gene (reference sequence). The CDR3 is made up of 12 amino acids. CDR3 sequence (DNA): TGCAGTGCTAGTTTAACCGACAATGAGCAGTTCTTC. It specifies CSASLTDNEQFF.

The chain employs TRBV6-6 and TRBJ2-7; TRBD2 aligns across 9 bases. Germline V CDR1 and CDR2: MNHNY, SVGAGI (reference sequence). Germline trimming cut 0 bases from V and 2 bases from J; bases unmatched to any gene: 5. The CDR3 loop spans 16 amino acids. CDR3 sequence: CASSYSRLAGTYEQYF. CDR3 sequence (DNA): TGTGCCAGCAGTTACTCGAGGCTAGCGGGAACCTACGAGCAGTACTTC.

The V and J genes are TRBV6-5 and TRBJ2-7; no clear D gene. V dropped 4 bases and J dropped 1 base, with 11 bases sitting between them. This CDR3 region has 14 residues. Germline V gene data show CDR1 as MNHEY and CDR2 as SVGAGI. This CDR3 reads CASSSGVGSYEQYF. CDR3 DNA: TGTGCCAGCAGTTCCGGCGTGGGTTCCTACGAGCAGTACTTC.

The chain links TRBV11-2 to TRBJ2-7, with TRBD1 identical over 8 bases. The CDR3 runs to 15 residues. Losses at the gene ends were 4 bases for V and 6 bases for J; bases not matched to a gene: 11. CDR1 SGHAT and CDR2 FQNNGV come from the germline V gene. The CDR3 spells CASSSQPGTGVEQYF. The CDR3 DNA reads TGTGCCAGCAGCTCGCAACCCGGGACAGGCGTCGAGCAGTACTTC.

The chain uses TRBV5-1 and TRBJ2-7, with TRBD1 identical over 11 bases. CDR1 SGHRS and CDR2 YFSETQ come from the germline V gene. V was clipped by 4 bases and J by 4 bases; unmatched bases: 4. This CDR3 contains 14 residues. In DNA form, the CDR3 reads TGCGCCAGCAGCGCGGGGACAGGGGGGTACGAGCAGTACTTC. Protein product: CASSAGTGGYEQYF.

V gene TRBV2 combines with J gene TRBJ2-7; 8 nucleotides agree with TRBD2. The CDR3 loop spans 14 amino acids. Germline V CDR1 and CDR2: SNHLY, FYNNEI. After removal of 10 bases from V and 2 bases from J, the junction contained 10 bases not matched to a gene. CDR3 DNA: TGTGCCACTCGCCCGGGAGGGGAGCCCTACGAGCAGTACTTC. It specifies CATRPGGEPYEQYF.

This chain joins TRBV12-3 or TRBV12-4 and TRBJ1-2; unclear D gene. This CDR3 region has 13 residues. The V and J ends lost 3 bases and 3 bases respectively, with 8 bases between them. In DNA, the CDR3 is TGTGCCAGCAGTTTCCGGGAATACTATGGCTACACCTTC. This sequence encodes CASSFREYYGYTF.

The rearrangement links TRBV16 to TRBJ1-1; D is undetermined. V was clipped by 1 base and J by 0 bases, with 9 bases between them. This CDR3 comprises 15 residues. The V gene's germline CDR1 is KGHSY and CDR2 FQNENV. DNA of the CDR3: TGTGCCAGCAGCCAATTACAGACTGTGAACACTGAAGCTTTCTTT. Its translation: CASSQLQTVNTEAFF.

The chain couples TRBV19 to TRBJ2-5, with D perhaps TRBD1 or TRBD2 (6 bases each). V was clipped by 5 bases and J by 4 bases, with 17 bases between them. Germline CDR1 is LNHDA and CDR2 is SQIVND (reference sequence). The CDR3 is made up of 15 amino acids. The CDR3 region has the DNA TGTGCCAGTAGTGCCCCGGGGGCCAGCCGAGAGACCCAGTACTTC. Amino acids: CASSAPGASRETQYF. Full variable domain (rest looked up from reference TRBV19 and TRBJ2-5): DGGITQSPKYLFRKEGQNVTLSCEQNLNHDAMYWYRQDPGQGLRLIYYSQIVNDFQKGDIAEGYSVSREKKESFPLTVTSAQKNPTAFYLCASSAPGASRETQYFGPGTRLLVL.

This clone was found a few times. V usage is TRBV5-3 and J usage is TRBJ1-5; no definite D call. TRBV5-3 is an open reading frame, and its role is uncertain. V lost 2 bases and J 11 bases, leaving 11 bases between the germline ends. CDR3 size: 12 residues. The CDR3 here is CARSFRALTQHF. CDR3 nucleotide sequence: TGTGCCAGAAGCTTTAGGGCTTTAACCCAGCATTTT.

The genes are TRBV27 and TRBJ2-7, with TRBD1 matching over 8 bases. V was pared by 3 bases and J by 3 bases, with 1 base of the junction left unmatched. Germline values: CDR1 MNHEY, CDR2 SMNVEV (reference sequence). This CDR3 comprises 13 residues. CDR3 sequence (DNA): TGTGCCAGCAGTTTCGGACAGGGCTACGAGCAGTACTTC. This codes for CASSFGQGYEQYF.

In DNA form, the CDR3 reads TGTGCCAGCAGCAGGCCGGACGGGTACGAGCAGTACTTC. This encodes CASSRPDGYEQYF. This chain connects TRBV5-4 to TRBJ2-7; D is undetermined. Per germline, CDR1 SGHNT and CDR2 YYREEE (reference sequence). The CDR3 is 13 amino acids. The germline V and J ends were trimmed by 4 bases and 4 bases, with 12 bases remaining between them.

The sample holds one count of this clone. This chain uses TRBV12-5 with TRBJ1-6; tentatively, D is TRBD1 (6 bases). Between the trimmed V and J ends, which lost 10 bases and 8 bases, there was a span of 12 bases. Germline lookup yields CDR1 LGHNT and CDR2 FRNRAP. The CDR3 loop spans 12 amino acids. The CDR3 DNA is TGTGCTACGGGGGCGGAGTATTCACCCCTCCACTTT. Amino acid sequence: CATGAEYSPLHF.

For the CDR3, the DNA is TGTGCCAGCAGCTCCAGCGGGCAACCTGAGCAGTTCTTC. Amino acid sequence: CASSSSGQPEQFF. The chain has TRBV7-9 and TRBJ2-1; the D gene is possibly TRBD2 (6 bases). The CDR3 consists of 13 residues. V lost 4 bases and J 9 bases, leaving 13 bases between the germline ends. From germline, CDR1 is SEHNR and CDR2 FQNEAQ (reference sequence).

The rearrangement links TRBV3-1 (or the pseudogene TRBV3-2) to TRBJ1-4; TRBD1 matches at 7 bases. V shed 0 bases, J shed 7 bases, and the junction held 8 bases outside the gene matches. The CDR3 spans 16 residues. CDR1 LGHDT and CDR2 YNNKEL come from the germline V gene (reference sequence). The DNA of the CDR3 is TGTGCCAGCAGCCAAGAGTCGAACAGGGGTCCTGAAAAACTGTTTTTT. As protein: CASSQESNRGPEKLFF.

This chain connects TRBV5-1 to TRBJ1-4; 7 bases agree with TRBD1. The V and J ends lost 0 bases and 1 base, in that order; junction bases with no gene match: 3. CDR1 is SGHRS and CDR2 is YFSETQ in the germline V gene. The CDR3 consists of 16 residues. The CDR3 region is CASSLEGAGTNEKLFF. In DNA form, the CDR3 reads TGCGCCAGCAGCTTGGAGGGGGCGGGAACTAATGAAAAACTGTTTTTT.

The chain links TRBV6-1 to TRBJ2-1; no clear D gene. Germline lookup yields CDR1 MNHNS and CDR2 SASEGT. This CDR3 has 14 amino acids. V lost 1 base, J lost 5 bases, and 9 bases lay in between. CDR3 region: CASSEGAENNEQFF. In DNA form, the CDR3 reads TGTGCCAGCAGTGAAGGTGCGGAAAACAATGAGCAGTTCTTC.